This TCR beta chain originates from a study of post-analysis software for immune sequencing data. As for the study in general: Disease courses included relapsing-remitting, secondary progressive and progressive-relapsing multiple sclerosis.

CDR3 length: 17 amino acids. The V and J ends lost 4 bases and 0 bases, in that order; junction bases with no gene match: 6. CDR1 is KGHDR and CDR2 is SFDVKD in the germline V gene. The TCR beta cDNA libraries carried unique molecular identifiers. Each batch of about 1 to 11 million T cells produced 490,000 or so cDNA molecules. TCRdb redid the calling of the PCR reads with MiXCR, one entry per CDR3 protein. The table shows about 430,000 distinct CDR3 sequences, with about 40% occurring only once. Points from the study as a whole: Comparison of patients with controls showed a handful of TRBV segments more frequent in patients, TRBV5-6, TRBV5-1 and TRBV20-1 among them. F measure showed strong co-clustering of same-batch samples. Controls showed significantly higher normalized Chao1 diversity than did multiple sclerosis patients.

A remark on this clonotype: Antigen unknown.

Sample: blood. The clonotype was recovered from a girl aged 2 to 9 with multiple sclerosis. J is TRBJ2-3 and V is TRBV24-1, with 10 nucleotides matching TRBD2. The CDR3 loop is CATSEGGLAESTDTQYF. CDR3 nucleotide sequence: TGTGCCACCAGTGAAGGAGGACTAGCGGAGAGCACAGATACGCAGTATTTT.